These T cell receptor beta chains were read from a single sample in a study of cytotoxic CD8 clonotypes in ibrutinib-treated CLL. Sequencing was performed with immunoSEQ multiplex PCR; in TCRdb, only in-frame clones are kept and a portion is missing. The sample has some 150,000 clones, approximately 81% seen once. The sample consisted of PBMCs, taken after 12 months of ibrutinib treatment. All receptors come from a human donor with chronic lymphocytic leukemia. Both conserved end residues are part of each CDR3. Each record gives: D gene, J gene, clone size, V gene, CDR3 protein, CDR3 DNA. The D gene is left open where the match is weak. For some rows the clone size is stated as once, few or many, or as a class when expanded; others skip it.

d_call: -; j_call: TRBJ1-3; clone_size: few; v_call: TRBV4-3; cdr3_aa: CASSQESWSGNTIYF; cdr3_nt: TGCGCCAGCAGCCAAGAAAGTTGGTCTGGAAACACCATATATTTT
d_call: -; j_call: TRBJ2-2; clone_size: -; v_call: TRBV7-2; cdr3_aa: CASGRALGDGSGELFF; cdr3_nt: TGTGCCAGCGGCCGGGCGTTGGGAGACGGATCCGGGGAGCTGTTTTTT
d_call: -; j_call: TRBJ2-7; clone_size: -; v_call: TRBV5-4; cdr3_aa: CASSLEGPNYEQYF; cdr3_nt: TGTGCCAGCAGCTTGGAGGGACCCAACTACGAGCAGTACTTC
d_call: -; j_call: TRBJ1-2; clone_size: once; v_call: TRBV4-3; cdr3_aa: CASSQTGPYGYTF; cdr3_nt: TGCGCCAGCAGCCAAACGGGACCATATGGCTACACCTTC
d_call: TRBD2; j_call: TRBJ2-3; clone_size: -; v_call: TRBV30; cdr3_aa: CAWSSGKSTDTQYF; cdr3_nt: TGTGCCTGGTCTAGCGGGAAGAGCACAGATACGCAGTATTTT
d_call: -; j_call: TRBJ1-1; clone_size: -; v_call: TRBV19; cdr3_aa: CASRYREKGAFF; cdr3_nt: TGTGCCAGTAGATACAGGGAGAAGGGAGCTTTCTTT
d_call: -; j_call: TRBJ1-1; clone_size: -; v_call: TRBV7-9; cdr3_aa: CASSSSWRNTEAFF; cdr3_nt: TGTGCCAGCAGTAGCTCGTGGAGGAACACTGAAGCTTTCTTT
d_call: -; j_call: TRBJ1-1; clone_size: -; v_call: TRBV4-3; cdr3_aa: CASSQDLGARNTEAFF; cdr3_nt: TGCGCCAGCAGCCAAGATTTGGGGGCGAGGAACACTGAAGCTTTCTTT
d_call: -; j_call: TRBJ2-7; clone_size: few; v_call: TRBV5-1; cdr3_aa: CASSLAGNEQYF; cdr3_nt: TGCGCCAGCAGCTTGGCAGGGAACGAGCAGTACTTC
d_call: TRBD1; j_call: TRBJ2-5; clone_size: -; v_call: TRBV4-3; cdr3_aa: CASSQDLPTGGFETQYF; cdr3_nt: TGCGCCAGCAGCCAAGATCTCCCGACAGGGGGGTTTGAGACCCAGTACTTC